This passage covers 3 T cell receptor beta chains from one sample sequenced in a study of blood T cell repertoires in COVID-19. Sequenced by immunoSEQ multiplex PCR; TCRdb stores in-frame clones only, minus some. The sample includes roughly 32,000 clones, 80% to 90% seen only once; the top ten take 11% to 15%. Sequenced sample: peripheral blood. These receptors were collected from a man aged 55 to 70 with active COVID-19.

The gene calls are TRBV19 and TRBJ2-7; tentative D call: TRBD2 (6 bases). Germline values: CDR1 LNHDA, CDR2 SQIVND (reference sequence). This CDR3 is 14 amino acids long. The germline V and J ends were trimmed by 2 bases and 3 bases, with 11 bases remaining between them. The DNA of the CDR3 is TGTGCCAGTAGTATAACGGGGGTTCTCTACGAGCAGTACTTC. Its translation: CASSITGVLYEQYF.

The gene calls are TRBV27 and TRBJ2-3, with TRBD1 matching over 8 bases. Unmatched junction bases numbered 6, after V lost 4 bases and J lost 3 bases. The CDR3 has 15 residues. In germline, CDR1 is MNHEY, CDR2 SMNVEV (reference sequence). The CDR3 protein is CASSWGRGRTDTQYF. CDR3 DNA sequence: TGTGCCAGCAGTTGGGGCAGGGGGCGGACAGATACGCAGTATTTT.

This chain joins TRBV6-1 and TRBJ1-1; maybe TRBD1 (6 bases). The CDR3 sequence is 14 residues long. Per germline, CDR1 MNHNS and CDR2 SASEGT. The germline V and J ends were trimmed by 1 base and 5 bases, with 11 bases remaining between them. CDR3 region: CASSEDAGVTEAFF. CDR3 DNA sequence: TGTGCCAGCAGTGAAGACGCAGGGGTAACTGAAGCTTTCTTT.